The next 11 T cell receptor beta chains were all read from a single sample in a study of technical replicates of blood from several donors. The assay was immunoSEQ multiplex PCR, and TCRdb's table has in-frame clones only and misses some. The sample consists of about 79,000 clones, around 92% of them appearing once. The sample consisted of T cells isolated from PBMCs. The source is a human donor in good health. Some clones in this sample may be carry-over from other donors' samples.

The chain combines TRBV21-1 with TRBJ1-1. TRBV21-1 is a pseudogene locus. The CDR3 is 17 amino acids. The CDR3 spells CASSKARGRPENTEAFF. In DNA form, the CDR3 reads TGTGCCAGCAGCAAAGCTAGAGGGCGCCCTGAGAACACTGAAGCTTTCTTT.

The rearrangement uses TRBV28 and TRBJ2-3; weak D call: TRBD1 (6 bases). The CDR3 is 16 amino acids. CDR1 is MDHEN and CDR2 is SYDVKM in the germline V gene. The V end lost 2 bases, the J end lost 1 base, and 13 bases lay between the germline ends. The CDR3 here is CASSLIGGYGTDTQYF. The CDR3 DNA reads TGTGCCAGCAGTTTAATTGGGGGCTACGGCACAGATACGCAGTATTTT.

V and J are TRBV2 and TRBJ2-1, with 8 bases matching TRBD2. In germline, CDR1 is SNHLY, CDR2 FYNNEI. This CDR3 contains 14 residues. V lost 9 bases, J lost 5 bases, and 9 bases stayed unmatched. The CDR3 DNA sequence: TGTGCCAGGGGGTCTAGCGGGCCAAACAATGAGCAGTTCTTC. It translates to CARGSSGPNNEQFF.

The chain couples TRBV19 to TRBJ2-1; 11 bases line up with TRBD2. The CDR3 runs to 15 residues. Germline CDR1 reads LNHDA; CDR2 reads SQIVND (reference sequence). V dropped 7 bases and J dropped 1; count of bases not matched to a gene: 3. CDR3 in DNA: TGTGCCAGTAAACTAGCGGGAGTATCCTACAATGAGCAGTTCTTC. Encoded protein: CASKLAGVSYNEQFF.

The rearrangement joins TRBV30 to TRBJ1-1; 9 nucleotides match TRBD1. The CDR3 is 13 residues long. J lost 9 bases, V lost 4 bases, and 9 bases had no gene match. The V gene's germline CDR1 is GTSNPN and CDR2 SVGIG (reference sequence). The CDR3 nucleotides read TGTGCCTGGACGCCGGGACAGGGATATCAAGCTTTCTTT. This translates into CAWTPGQGYQAFF.

The chain is built from TRBV5-1 and TRBJ2-3, with 10 bases fitting TRBD2. Germline CDR1 is SGHRS and CDR2 is YFSETQ. The length of the CDR3 is 16 residues. V was clipped by 5 bases and J by 1 base; unmatched bases: 7. The CDR3 DNA is TGCGCCAGCAGTTCAGCGGGAGGGCGGGGCACAGATACGCAGTATTTT. This encodes CASSSAGGRGTDTQYF.

This chain uses TRBV5-1 with TRBJ2-3, with 10 bases that match TRBD2. The CDR3 length is 18 residues. The V gene end was trimmed by 4 bases and the J gene end by 6 bases; junction bases not matched to a gene: 17. Germline CDR1 is SGHRS and CDR2 is YFSETQ. CDR3 nucleotide sequence: TGCGCCAGCAGCCATCCGGCTAGCGGGAGAGTTTTAGGCGATACGCAGTATTTT. Translated, it gives CASSHPASGRVLGDTQYF. The full variable domain, its missing parts supplied by reference TRBV5-1 and TRBJ2-3, is KAGVTQTPRYLIKTRGQQVTLSCSPISGHRSVSWYQQTPGQGLQFLFEYFSETQRNKGNFPGRFSGRQFSNSRSEMNVSTLELGDSALYLCASSHPASGRVLGDTQYFGPGTRLTVL.

The chain has TRBV5-4 and TRBJ1-1; no firm D call. CDR3 length: 12 amino acids. Trimming cost V 4 bases and J 8 bases, with 12 bases left between them. Germline V lookup: CDR1 SGHNT, CDR2 YYREEE (reference sequence). The CDR3: CASSDDRLEAFF. In DNA, the CDR3 is TGTGCCAGCAGCGATGACCGACTCGAAGCTTTCTTT.

V usage is TRBV19 and J usage is TRBJ2-7; 8 bases map to TRBD2. CDR1 and CDR2 (germline): LNHDA, SQIVND (reference sequence). With V trimmed by 3 bases and J by 4 bases, 11 bases remained unmatched. The CDR3 extends over 16 amino acids. The CDR3 loop is CASSIRNAGGQYEQYF. The CDR3 nucleotides are TGTGCCAGTAGTATCCGCAATGCGGGAGGTCAATACGAGCAGTACTTC.

The CDR3 loop is CASSEGTGYEQYF. Written as DNA, the CDR3 is TGTGCCAGCAGCGAAGGGACAGGGTACGAGCAGTACTTC. The J gene is TRBJ2-7, the V gene TRBV9; 9 bases match TRBD1. The J segment lost 4 bases and the V segment lost 3 bases, leaving 2 bases of the junction unmatched. This CDR3 is built from 13 residues. Germline values: CDR1 SGDLS, CDR2 YYNGEE.

V gene TRBV7-2 combines with J gene TRBJ1-1; weak D call: TRBD1 (6 bases). This CDR3 has 15 residues. V lost 3 bases to trimming and J lost 1 base, with 12 bases between them. Germline V gene data show CDR1 as SGHTA and CDR2 as FQGNSA. The CDR3 region is CASSFRTGRNTEAFF. CDR3 bases: TGTGCCAGCAGCTTTAGAACAGGGCGGAACACTGAAGCTTTCTTT.